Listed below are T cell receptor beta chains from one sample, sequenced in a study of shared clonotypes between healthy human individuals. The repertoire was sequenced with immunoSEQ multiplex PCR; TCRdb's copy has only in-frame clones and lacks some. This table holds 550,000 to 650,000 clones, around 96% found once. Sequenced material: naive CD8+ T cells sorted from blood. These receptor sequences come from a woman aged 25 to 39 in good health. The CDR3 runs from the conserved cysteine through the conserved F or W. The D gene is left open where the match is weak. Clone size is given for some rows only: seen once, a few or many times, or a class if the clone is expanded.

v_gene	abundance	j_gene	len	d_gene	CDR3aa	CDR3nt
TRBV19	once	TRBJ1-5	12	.	CASSLGRQPQHF	TGTGCCAGTAGTTTGGGCAGACAGCCCCAGCATTTT
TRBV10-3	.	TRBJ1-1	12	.	CAIQGADTEAFF	TGTGCCATCCAAGGCGCGGACACTGAAGCTTTCTTT
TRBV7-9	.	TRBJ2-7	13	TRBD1	CASKGPGGYEQYF	TGTGCCAGCAAAGGACCAGGGGGCTACGAGCAGTACTTC
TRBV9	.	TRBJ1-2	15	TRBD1	CASSGNRGSGYGYTF	TGTGCCAGCAGCGGAAACAGGGGCTCTGGCTATGGCTACACCTTC
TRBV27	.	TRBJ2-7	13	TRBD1	CASGQGASYEQYF	TGTGCCAGCGGACAGGGGGCGTCCTACGAGCAGTACTTC
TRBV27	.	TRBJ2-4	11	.	CATLVGAIQYF	TGTGCCACCCTTGTGGGAGCCATTCAGTACTTC
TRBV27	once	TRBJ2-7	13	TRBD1	CASSPGQKYEQYF	TGTGCCAGCAGTCCGGGACAGAAATACGAGCAGTACTTC
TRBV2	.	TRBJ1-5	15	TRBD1	CASSEAGGGNQPQHF	TGTGCCAGCAGTGAAGCAGGGGGCGGCAATCAGCCCCAGCATTTT
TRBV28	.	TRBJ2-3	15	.	CASSLGANGADTQYF	TGTGCCAGCAGTTTGGGGGCGAACGGGGCAGATACGCAGTATTTT
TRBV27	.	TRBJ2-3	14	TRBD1	CASSKTGGADTQYF	TGTGCCAGCAGTAAAACAGGGGGAGCAGATACGCAGTATTTT
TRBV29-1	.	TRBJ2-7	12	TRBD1	CSVVRTGYEQYF	TGCAGCGTTGTAAGGACAGGGTACGAGCAGTACTTC
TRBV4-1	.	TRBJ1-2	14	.	CASSQEEGVYGYTF	TGCGCCAGCAGCCAAGAGGAAGGGGTTTATGGCTACACCTTC
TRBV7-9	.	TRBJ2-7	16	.	CASSPPEGEGDYEQYF	TGTGCCAGCAGCCCCCCCGAGGGGGAGGGGGATTACGAGCAGTACTTC
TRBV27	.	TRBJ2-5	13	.	CASSSTNQETQYF	TGTGCCAGCAGCTCTACCAATCAAGAGACCCAGTACTTC
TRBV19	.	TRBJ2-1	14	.	CASSWQGLGNEQFF	TGTGCCAGTAGTTGGCAGGGGTTAGGCAATGAGCAGTTCTTC
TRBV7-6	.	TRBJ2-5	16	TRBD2	CASSRTSGKRQETQYF	TGTGCCAGCAGTCGGACTAGCGGGAAGAGACAAGAGACCCAGTACTTC
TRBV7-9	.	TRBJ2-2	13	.	CASSPTNTGELFF	TGTGCCAGCAGCCCAACGAACACCGGGGAGCTGTTTTTT
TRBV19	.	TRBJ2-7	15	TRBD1	CASSPGQGASYEQYF	TGTGCCAGTAGCCCGGGACAGGGGGCCTCCTACGAGCAGTACTTC
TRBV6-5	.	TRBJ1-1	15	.	CASTVFRGSNTEAFF	TGTGCCAGCACAGTATTCAGGGGCTCGAACACTGAAGCTTTCTTT
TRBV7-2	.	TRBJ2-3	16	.	CASSLRGRGSTDTQYF	TGTGCCAGCAGCTTACGGGGGCGGGGTAGCACAGATACGCAGTATTTT
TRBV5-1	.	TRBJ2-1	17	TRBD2	CASSRLAGPRTYNEQFF	TGCGCCAGCAGTAGACTAGCGGGCCCCAGGACCTACAATGAGCAGTTCTTC
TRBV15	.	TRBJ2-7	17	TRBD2	CATSRGREELLSYEQYF	TGTGCCACCAGCAGAGGGCGGGAGGAACTATTGTCCTACGAGCAGTACTTC
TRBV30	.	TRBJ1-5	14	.	CAWSVGHGGEPQHF	TGTGCCTGGAGTGTGGGACACGGGGGAGAGCCCCAGCATTTT
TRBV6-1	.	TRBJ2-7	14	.	CASSDLDNGFEQYF	TGTGCCAGCAGTGATTTGGACAACGGATTCGAGCAGTACTTC
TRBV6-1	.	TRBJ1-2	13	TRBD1	CASSPTQGDGYTF	TGTGCCAGCAGTCCCACCCAGGGGGATGGCTACACCTTC
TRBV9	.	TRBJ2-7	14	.	CASHDRPLSYEQYF	TGTGCCAGCCACGACAGGCCCCTCTCCTACGAGCAGTACTTC
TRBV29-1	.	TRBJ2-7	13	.	CSVETDSSYEQYF	TGCAGCGTTGAGACGGATAGCTCCTACGAGCAGTACTTC
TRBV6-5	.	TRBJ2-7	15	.	CASKVSAELAYEQYF	TGTGCCAGCAAGGTCTCGGCGGAGCTAGCCTACGAGCAGTACTTC